This T cell receptor (beta chain) was profiled in a study of OX40 agonist ivuxolimab in advanced cancers. CDR3 length: 14 amino acids. Germline assignment: CDR1 SNHLY and CDR2 FYNNEI. The V end lost 0 bases, the J end lost 5 bases, and 10 bases lay between the germline ends. Some clones are missing from TCRdb's copy, which holds only in-frame ones; the method was immunoSEQ multiplex PCR. Altogether tens of thousands of clones are present, around 79% being singletons, with the ten largest covering 5.5%. The gene calls are TRBV2 and TRBJ1-1; D call uncertain. This specimen was CD4+ or CD8+ T cells sorted from blood, taken in a trial of the OX40 agonist ivuxolimab. This TCR was sampled from an adult with an advanced solid tumor such as melanoma, head and neck, liver or kidney cancer. Written as DNA, the CDR3 is TGTGCCAGCAGTGAAGCGCCCGGGAGGACTGAAGCTTTCTTT. It yields the protein CASSEAPGRTEAFF.